A selection of T cell receptor beta chains follows, all from one sample in a study of OX40 agonist ivuxolimab in advanced cancers. The table came from immunoSEQ multiplex PCR; TCRdb's copy has only in-frame clones and leaves some out. The table has more than 80,000 clones, approximately 94% seen once. This material consisted of CD4+ or CD8+ T cells sorted from blood, taken in a trial of the OX40 agonist ivuxolimab. The receptors originated from an adult with an advanced solid tumor such as melanoma, head and neck, liver or kidney cancer. Each CDR3 is given with its conserved first and last residue. The D gene is left open where the match is weak. Clone size appears in some rows only: once, few, many, or a class for an expanded clone.

J: TRBJ2-2; D: -; V: TRBV19; size: -; CDR3: CASTYRGTGELFF; DNA: TGTGCCAGTACCTATAGAGGAACCGGGGAGCTGTTTTTT
J: TRBJ1-2; D: TRBD1; V: TRBV29-1; size: -; CDR3: CSVQDRQYGYTF; DNA: TGCAGCGTCCAGGACAGGCAGTATGGCTACACCTTC
J: TRBJ2-3; D: -; V: TRBV28; size: -; CDR3: CASSAGSPEDTQYF; DNA: TGTGCCAGCAGTGCCGGGTCACCGGAGGATACGCAGTATTTT
J: TRBJ1-2; D: TRBD1; V: TRBV7-9; size: -; CDR3: CASSLARDRDYGYTF; DNA: TGTGCCAGCAGCCTCGCCCGGGACAGGGACTATGGCTACACCTTC
J: TRBJ1-6; D: -; V: TRBV9; size: -; CDR3: CASSVGGGAEGALHF; DNA: TGTGCCAGCAGCGTAGGCGGCGGGGCCGAAGGGGCCCTCCACTTT
J: TRBJ2-7; D: -; V: TRBV19; size: -; CDR3: CASSIGSPSYEQYF; DNA: TGTGCCAGTAGTATAGGCAGTCCCTCCTACGAGCAGTACTTC
J: TRBJ2-1; D: -; V: TRBV30; size: -; CDR3: CAWSKDNEQFF; DNA: TGTGCCTGGAGTAAAGACAATGAGCAGTTCTTC
J: TRBJ2-2; D: -; V: TRBV11-2; size: -; CDR3: CASSLYPGQTGELFF; DNA: TGTGCCAGCAGCTTATATCCCGGGCAAACCGGGGAGCTGTTTTTT
J: TRBJ2-2; D: -; V: TRBV5-6; size: -; CDR3: CASRPGLNTGELFF; DNA: TGTGCCAGCAGACCCGGCCTGAACACCGGGGAGCTGTTTTTT
J: TRBJ2-7; D: TRBD1; V: TRBV7-2; size: once; CDR3: CASQKGTGLAYEQYF; DNA: TGTGCCAGCCAAAAGGGGACAGGGTTAGCCTACGAGCAGTACTTC
J: TRBJ1-1; D: -; V: TRBV11-3; size: -; CDR3: CASSLGGDEAFF; DNA: TGTGCCAGCAGCTTAGGAGGGGATGAAGCTTTCTTT
J: TRBJ2-4; D: TRBD1; V: TRBV11-2; size: -; CDR3: CASSPNSGGTDIQYF; DNA: TGTGCCAGCAGCCCTAATTCAGGGGGCACGGACATTCAGTACTTC
J: TRBJ1-3; D: TRBD1; V: TRBV5-5; size: -; CDR3: CASSLDRGLGNTIYF; DNA: TGTGCCAGCAGCTTGGACAGGGGGCTTGGAAACACCATATATTTT
J: TRBJ1-1; D: -; V: TRBV5-6; size: -; CDR3: CASSLGLGTEAFF; DNA: TGTGCCAGCAGCTTGGGTTTGGGCACTGAAGCTTTCTTT
J: TRBJ1-1; D: -; V: TRBV5-6; size: -; CDR3: CASSLRRTEAFF; DNA: TGTGCCAGCAGCTTGCGTAGAACTGAAGCTTTCTTT
J: TRBJ2-7; D: -; V: TRBV4-1; size: -; CDR3: CASSQDVASLNYEQYF; DNA: TGCGCCAGCAGCCAAGATGTCGCCAGCTTGAATTACGAGCAGTACTTC
J: TRBJ1-2; D: -; V: TRBV19; size: -; CDR3: CASSMATGHGYTF; DNA: TGTGCCAGTAGTATGGCGACAGGACATGGCTACACCTTC
J: TRBJ2-7; D: -; V: TRBV6-1; size: -; CDR3: CAGRGGTYEQYF; DNA: TGTGCCGGAAGAGGAGGGACCTACGAGCAGTACTTC
J: TRBJ1-5; D: -; V: TRBV4-1; size: -; CDR3: CASSQEGAGVVNQPQHF; DNA: TGCGCCAGCAGCCAAGAGGGAGCCGGGGTCGTAAATCAGCCCCAGCATTTT
J: TRBJ2-5; D: TRBD2; V: TRBV7-9; size: -; CDR3: CASSLEASGGETQYF; DNA: TGTGCCAGCAGCTTAGAAGCTAGCGGGGGAGAGACCCAGTACTTC
J: TRBJ2-7; D: TRBD1; V: TRBV27; size: -; CDR3: CASSPTGVEQYF; DNA: TGTGCCAGCAGTCCGACAGGGGTCGAGCAGTACTTC
J: TRBJ1-2; D: TRBD1; V: TRBV6-5; size: -; CDR3: CASSASRGSGYGYTF; DNA: TGTGCCAGCAGCGCCTCCAGGGGGTCGGGCTATGGCTACACCTTC
J: TRBJ1-1; D: -; V: TRBV9; size: -; CDR3: CASSVAGDTEAFF; DNA: TGTGCCAGCAGCGTAGCAGGGGACACTGAAGCTTTCTTT
J: TRBJ1-2; D: -; V: TRBV27; size: -; CDR3: CASSPGINYGYTF; DNA: TGTGCCAGCAGTCCCGGAATTAACTATGGCTACACCTTC
J: TRBJ1-2; D: TRBD1; V: TRBV2; size: -; CDR3: CASSQTGYDGYTF; DNA: TGTGCCAGCAGTCAGACAGGGTATGATGGCTACACCTTC
J: TRBJ2-5; D: TRBD2; V: TRBV15; size: -; CDR3: CATSRDTGLAVTPRETQYF; DNA: TGTGCCACCAGCAGAGATACAGGACTAGCGGTAACCCCCAGGGAGACCCAGTACTTC